The 15 T cell receptor beta chains listed next were all sequenced from one sample in a study of Graves' ophthalmopathy and Graves' hyperthyroidism (dated by TCRdb to 2017 to 2018). The instrument given in TCRdb is Illumina HiSeq 2000. For repertoire sequencing, the TCR beta CDR3 regions were amplified from RNA transcripts. HTBI primers and the Qiagen OneStep RT-PCR kit were used in a first-round RT-PCR, which was followed by a second-round multiplex PCR, size selection and purification. The public reads were quality trimmed at Q25 with fastp and then assembled into clones with MiXCR by TCRdb, keeping productive beta chains. One record per CDR3 amino acid sequence lists the most common genes and DNA. The sample has hundreds of thousands of distinct CDR3 sequences on record, about a fifth of them singletons. Around 6.5% of the sample is taken by the ten largest. Material for sequencing was peripheral blood. These receptor sequences come from a woman under 30 with stable Graves' hyperthyroidism. Some clones in this sample may be carry-over from other donors' samples. Donor details come from another sample of the same person, matched by shared clones.

This clonotype has a count of ten or more. This chain links TRBV27 with TRBJ2-4, with 14 bases fitting TRBD2. The CDR3 has 17 residues. Losses at the gene ends were 0 bases for V and 6 bases for J; bases not matched to a gene: 4. The germline V gene has CDR1 MNHEY and CDR2 SMNVEV (reference sequence). This CDR3 is CASSLSGTSGRGNIQYF. The CDR3 coding sequence is TGTGCCAGCAGTTTATCAGGGACTAGCGGGAGAGGAAACATTCAGTACTTC.

This clonotype was picked up many times. V is TRBV6-5 and J is TRBJ1-2, with TRBD1 matching over 12 bases. CDR3 length: 14 amino acids. V lost 6 bases to trimming and J lost 8 bases; unmatched junction nucleotides: 7. The germline gives CDR1 MNHEY, CDR2 SVGAGI. This CDR3 is CASRGQGAVGGYTF. The CDR3 coding sequence is TGTGCCAGCAGGGGACAGGGGGCGGTGGGCGGCTACACCTTC.

This clonotype was counted many times. The chain uses TRBV27 and TRBJ2-7; D uncertain. This CDR3 has 16 residues. Germline V CDR1 and CDR2: MNHEY, SMNVEV (reference sequence). Trimming took off 6 bases at V and 1 base at J, with 19 bases between the two ends. CDR3: CASRLDGVSRSYEQYF. In DNA form, the CDR3 reads TGTGCCAGCAGGCTCGATGGTGTCAGCAGGTCCTACGAGCAGTACTTC.

The genes are TRBV11-2 and TRBJ1-1; D is possibly TRBD1 (5 bases). The germline V and J ends were trimmed by 0 bases and 7 bases, with 18 bases remaining between them. Germline values: CDR1 SGHAT, CDR2 FQNNGV. The CDR3 totals 16 residues. The CDR3 bases are TGTGCCAGCAGCTTAGACTTCTCGGGGCCTAAGATTGAAGCTTTCTTT. Translated, it gives CASSLDFSGPKIEAFF.

Many counts were recorded for this clonotype. A read error is possible here, since a much larger clone lies one base away. The chain is built from TRBV7-9 and TRBJ2-5, with D possibly being TRBD1 (5 bases). V was clipped by 4 bases and J by 1 base, with 7 bases between them. This CDR3 is built from 13 residues. Germline lookup yields CDR1 SEHNR and CDR2 FQNEAQ (reference sequence). Here the CDR3 reads CASSWGSQETQYF. In nucleotides, the CDR3 is TGTGCCAGCAGCTGGGGCAGCCAAGAGACCCAGTACTTC.

This clonotype was observed a few times. This chain links TRBV12-3 or TRBV12-4 with TRBJ1-2, with 8 bases identical to TRBD1. The CDR3 extends over 12 amino acids. V gave up 5 bases and J gave up 9 bases; unmatched junction bases: 5. CDR3 DNA sequence: TGTGCCAGCAGTAGGACAGGGTCGAGCTACACCTTC. Translated: CASSRTGSSYTF.

The rearrangement links TRBV15 to TRBJ1-5; D is uncertain. V lost 0 bases and J 7 bases, leaving 7 bases between the germline ends. Germline V gene data show CDR1 as LNHNV and CDR2 as YYDKDF (reference sequence). This CDR3 region has 13 residues. In nucleotides, the CDR3 is TGTGCCACCAGCAGAGAACTCAGGCAGCCCCAGCATTTT. The encoded protein is CATSRELRQPQHF.

This clonotype was detected a few times. The V and J genes are TRBV6-1 and TRBJ1-2; weak D call: TRBD1 (5 bases). V shed 10 bases and J shed 8 bases, with 14 bases lying between them. Germline-derived CDR1 and CDR2 are MNHNS and SASEGT. The CDR3 covers 11 residues. CDR3 nucleotide sequence: TGTGCCATTCTGGGGACGTCAGGCTACACCTTC. It specifies CAILGTSGYTF.

This clonotype has a count of ten or more. The V call is TRBV6-1, the J call TRBJ1-1; D is unresolved. The CDR3 is 13 amino acids. The V end was cut by 6 bases, the J end by 1 base, with 9 bases between. The germline V gene encodes CDR1 MNHNS and CDR2 SASEGT. The CDR3 spells CASSPKENTEAFF. The CDR3 nucleotides are TGTGCCAGCAGCCCCAAAGAGAACACTGAAGCTTTCTTT.

This clonotype was counted many times. The chain combines TRBV9 with TRBJ1-2, with D tentatively TRBD1 (5 bases). This CDR3 is 14 amino acids long. The V end lost 0 bases, the J end lost 4 bases, and 10 bases lay between the germline ends. The germline V gene encodes CDR1 SGDLS and CDR2 YYNGEE. The CDR3 is CASSVGGGTYGYTF. The CDR3 DNA reads as TGTGCCAGCAGCGTAGGTGGGGGGACCTATGGCTACACCTTC.

The genes are TRBV12-3 or TRBV12-4 and TRBJ2-7, with 10 nucleotides matching TRBD1. This CDR3 spans 15 amino acids. Losses at the gene ends were 2 bases for V and 1 base for J; bases not matched to a gene: 2. DNA of the CDR3: TGTGCCAGCAGTTTAAAGGACAGGGGGTCCTACGAGCAGTACTTC. Translation: CASSLKDRGSYEQYF.

There are many counts of this clonotype. The gene calls are TRBV19 and TRBJ1-2; possibly TRBD1 for D (5 bases). CDR1 LNHDA and CDR2 SQIVND come from the germline V gene (reference sequence). The CDR3 loop spans 11 amino acids. V was shortened by 8 bases and J by 6 bases, with 10 bases between the two germline ends. The CDR3 protein is CASLGGNGYTF. The CDR3 region has the DNA TGTGCCAGTTTGGGGGGAAATGGCTACACCTTC.

This clonotype was seen ten or more times. This chain uses TRBV7-2 with TRBJ1-2; no definite D call. The germline V gene encodes CDR1 SGHTA and CDR2 FQGNSA. The CDR3 covers 14 residues. Between the trimmed V and J ends, which lost 5 bases and 8 bases, there was a span of 18 bases. Here the CDR3 reads CASSLGPGNIGYTF. As DNA, the CDR3 is TGTGCCAGCAGCCTCGGGCCTGGAAATATCGGCTACACCTTC.

This clonotype was counted ten times or more. This chain uses TRBV12-3 or TRBV12-4 with TRBJ1-1; no reliable D call. Deletions cut 0 bases from V and 7 bases from J, with 9 bases between. The CDR3 spans 13 residues. The CDR3 loop reads CASSLAHGFEAFF. DNA of the CDR3: TGTGCCAGCAGTTTAGCGCATGGATTTGAAGCTTTCTTT.

The table lists this clonotype with many counts. The chain recombines TRBV6-5 with TRBJ1-3, with TRBD1 matching 8 bases. V shed 6 bases, J shed 1 base, and the junction held 8 bases outside the gene matches. The CDR3 runs to 16 residues. The germline gives CDR1 MNHEY, CDR2 SVGAGI. This CDR3 reads CASRNLDRVSGNTIYF. The CDR3 DNA sequence: TGTGCCAGCAGGAACTTGGACAGGGTTTCTGGAAACACCATATATTTT.